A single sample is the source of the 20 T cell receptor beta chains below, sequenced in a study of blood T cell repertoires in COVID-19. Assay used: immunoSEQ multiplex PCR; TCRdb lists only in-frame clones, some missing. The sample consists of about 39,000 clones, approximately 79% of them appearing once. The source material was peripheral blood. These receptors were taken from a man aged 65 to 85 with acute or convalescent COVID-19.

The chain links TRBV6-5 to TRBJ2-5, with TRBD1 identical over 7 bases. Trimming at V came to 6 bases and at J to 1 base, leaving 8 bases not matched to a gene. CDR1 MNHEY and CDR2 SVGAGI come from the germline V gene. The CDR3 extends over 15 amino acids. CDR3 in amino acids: CASSRGWGPQETQYF. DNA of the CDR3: TGTGCCAGCAGCAGGGGGTGGGGCCCCCAAGAGACCCAGTACTTC.

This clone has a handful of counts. The CDR3 here is CASSTPGVTEAFF. CDR3 nucleotide sequence: TGTGCCAGCAGTACACCAGGGGTAACTGAAGCTTTCTTT. The V gene is TRBV28, the J gene TRBJ1-1; D is possibly TRBD1 (6 bases). The CDR3 loop spans 13 amino acids. Germline V gives CDR1 MDHEN, CDR2 SYDVKM. V lost 5 bases and J 5 bases, leaving 12 bases between the germline ends.

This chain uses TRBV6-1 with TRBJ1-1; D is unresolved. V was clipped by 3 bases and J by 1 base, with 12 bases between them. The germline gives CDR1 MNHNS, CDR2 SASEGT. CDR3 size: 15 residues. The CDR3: CASSEAAAANTEAFF. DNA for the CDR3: TGTGCCAGCAGTGAGGCGGCGGCAGCGAACACTGAAGCTTTCTTT.

The CDR3 DNA reads as TGCAGTGCTAGTAGCGGGAGATCCTACGAGCAGTACTTC. Protein: CSASSGRSYEQYF. The V call is TRBV20-1, the J call TRBJ2-7; 9 bases are shared with TRBD2. The CDR3 totals 13 residues. CDR1 and CDR2 (germline): DFQATT, SNEGSKA (reference sequence). V dropped 3 bases and J dropped 1; count of bases not matched to a gene: 1.

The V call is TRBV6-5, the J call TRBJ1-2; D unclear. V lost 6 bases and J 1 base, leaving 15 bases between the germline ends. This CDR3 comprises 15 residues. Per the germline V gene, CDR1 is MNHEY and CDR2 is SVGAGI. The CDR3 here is CASSGLTVINYGYTF. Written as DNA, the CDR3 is TGTGCCAGCAGCGGACTCACAGTAATTAACTATGGCTACACCTTC.

Here the CDR3 reads CASRLQGSNQPQHF. The CDR3 bases are TGTGCCAGCAGGTTACAGGGAAGCAATCAGCCCCAGCATTTT. V and J are TRBV28 and TRBJ1-5; D might be TRBD1 (6 bases). Trimming removed 6 bases at V and 1 base at J, with 10 bases between. This CDR3 has 14 residues. In germline, CDR1 is MDHEN, CDR2 SYDVKM.

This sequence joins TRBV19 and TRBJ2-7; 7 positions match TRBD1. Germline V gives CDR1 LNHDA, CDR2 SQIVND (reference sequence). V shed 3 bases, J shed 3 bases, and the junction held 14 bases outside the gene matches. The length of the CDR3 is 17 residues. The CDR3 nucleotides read TGTGCCAGTAGTATTCGAATAACCGGGACAGACAACTACGAGCAGTACTTC. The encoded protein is CASSIRITGTDNYEQYF. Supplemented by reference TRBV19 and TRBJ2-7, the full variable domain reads DGGITQSPKYLFRKEGQNVTLSCEQNLNHDAMYWYRQDPGQGLRLIYYSQIVNDFQKGDIAEGYSVSREKKESFPLTVTSAQKNPTAFYLCASSIRITGTDNYEQYFGPGTRLTVT.

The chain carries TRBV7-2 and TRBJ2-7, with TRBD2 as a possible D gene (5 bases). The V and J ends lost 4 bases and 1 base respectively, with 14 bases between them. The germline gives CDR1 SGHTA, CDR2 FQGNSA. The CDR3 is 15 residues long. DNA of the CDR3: TGTGCCAGCAGCTCGACGGCGGGCCGATCCTACGAGCAGTACTTC. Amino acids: CASSSTAGRSYEQYF.

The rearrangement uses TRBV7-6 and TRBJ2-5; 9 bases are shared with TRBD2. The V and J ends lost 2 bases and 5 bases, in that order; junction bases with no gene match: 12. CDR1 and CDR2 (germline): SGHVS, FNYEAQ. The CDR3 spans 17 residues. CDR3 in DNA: TGTGCCAGCAGCTTAAATAGCGGGAGATATCTCGGGGAGACCCAGTACTTC. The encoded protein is CASSLNSGRYLGETQYF.

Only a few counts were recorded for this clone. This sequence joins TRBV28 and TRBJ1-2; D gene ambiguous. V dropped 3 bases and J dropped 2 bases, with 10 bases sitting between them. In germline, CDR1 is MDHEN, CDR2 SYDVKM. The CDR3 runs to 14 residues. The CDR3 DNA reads TGTGCCAGCAGTTTTAGCGCGGGGAACTATGGCTACACCTTC. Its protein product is CASSFSAGNYGYTF.

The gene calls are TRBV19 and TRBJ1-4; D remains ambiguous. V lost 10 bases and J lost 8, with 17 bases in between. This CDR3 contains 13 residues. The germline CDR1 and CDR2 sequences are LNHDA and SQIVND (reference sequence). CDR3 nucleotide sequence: TGTGCCACAGCAGGTCACAATCAGGAAAAACTGTTTTTT. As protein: CATAGHNQEKLFF.

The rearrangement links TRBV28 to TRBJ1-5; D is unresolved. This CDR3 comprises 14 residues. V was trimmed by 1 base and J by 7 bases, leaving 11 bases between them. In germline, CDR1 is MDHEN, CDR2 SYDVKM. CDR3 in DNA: TGTGCCAGCAGTTTATTACGGGGTGGGCAGCCCCAGCATTTT. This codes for CASSLLRGGQPQHF.

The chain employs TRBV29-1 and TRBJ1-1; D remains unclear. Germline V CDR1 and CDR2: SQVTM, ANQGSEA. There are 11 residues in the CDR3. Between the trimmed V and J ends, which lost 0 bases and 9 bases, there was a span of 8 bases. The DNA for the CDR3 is TGCAGCGTTGAAGATTTCAGTCAAGCTTTCTTT. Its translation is CSVEDFSQAFF. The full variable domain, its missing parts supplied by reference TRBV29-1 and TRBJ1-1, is SAVISQKPSRDICQRGTSLTIQCQVDSQVTMMFWYRQQPGQSLTLIATANQGSEATYESGFVIDKFPISRPNLTFSTLTVSNMSPEDSSIYLCSVEDFSQAFFGQGTRLTVV.

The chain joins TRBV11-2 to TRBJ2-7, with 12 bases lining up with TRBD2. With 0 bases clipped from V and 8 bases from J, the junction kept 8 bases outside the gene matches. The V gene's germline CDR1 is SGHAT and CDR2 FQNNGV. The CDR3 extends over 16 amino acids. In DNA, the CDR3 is TGTGCCAGCAGCTTAGAAGGAGGAACTAGCGGGAGGAAGCAGTACTTC. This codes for CASSLEGGTSGRKQYF.

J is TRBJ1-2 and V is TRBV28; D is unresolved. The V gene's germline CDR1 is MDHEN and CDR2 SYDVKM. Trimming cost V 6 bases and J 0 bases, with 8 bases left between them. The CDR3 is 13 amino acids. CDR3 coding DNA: TGTGCCAGCAGCCCCGGGACTAACTATGGCTACACCTTC. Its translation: CASSPGTNYGYTF.

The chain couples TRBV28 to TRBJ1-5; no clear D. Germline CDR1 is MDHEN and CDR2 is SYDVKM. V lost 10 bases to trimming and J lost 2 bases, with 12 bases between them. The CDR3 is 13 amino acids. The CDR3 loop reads CATYKNGNQPQHF. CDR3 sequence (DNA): TGTGCCACTTATAAAAATGGCAATCAGCCCCAGCATTTT.

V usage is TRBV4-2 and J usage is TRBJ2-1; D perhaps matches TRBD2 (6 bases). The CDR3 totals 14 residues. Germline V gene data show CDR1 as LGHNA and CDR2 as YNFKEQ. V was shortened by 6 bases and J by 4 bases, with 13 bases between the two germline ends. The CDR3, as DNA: TGTGCCAGCAGAGGGACGGGAGTATACAATGAGCAGTTCTTC. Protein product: CASRGTGVYNEQFF.

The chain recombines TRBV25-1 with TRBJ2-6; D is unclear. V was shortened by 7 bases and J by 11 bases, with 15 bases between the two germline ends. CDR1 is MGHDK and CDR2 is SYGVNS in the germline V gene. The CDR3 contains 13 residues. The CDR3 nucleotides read TGTGCCAGCACCGAACCCAGACGGGACGTCCTGACTTTC. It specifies CASTEPRRDVLTF.

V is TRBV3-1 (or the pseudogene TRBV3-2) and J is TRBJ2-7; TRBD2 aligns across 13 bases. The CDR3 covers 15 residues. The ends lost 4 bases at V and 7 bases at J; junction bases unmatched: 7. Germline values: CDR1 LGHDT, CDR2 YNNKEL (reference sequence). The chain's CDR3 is CASSPRLAGGLEQYF. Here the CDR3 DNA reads TGTGCCAGCAGCCCGAGACTAGCGGGAGGTCTGGAGCAGTACTTC.

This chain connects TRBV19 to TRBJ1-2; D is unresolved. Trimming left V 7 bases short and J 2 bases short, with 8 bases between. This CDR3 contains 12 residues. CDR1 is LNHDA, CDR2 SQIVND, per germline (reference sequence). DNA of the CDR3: TGTGCCAGTATGCGGATCAACTATGGCTACACCTTC. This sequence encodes CASMRINYGYTF. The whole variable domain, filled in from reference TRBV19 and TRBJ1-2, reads DGGITQSPKYLFRKEGQNVTLSCEQNLNHDAMYWYRQDPGQGLRLIYYSQIVNDFQKGDIAEGYSVSREKKESFPLTVTSAQKNPTAFYLCASMRINYGYTFGSGTRLTVV.